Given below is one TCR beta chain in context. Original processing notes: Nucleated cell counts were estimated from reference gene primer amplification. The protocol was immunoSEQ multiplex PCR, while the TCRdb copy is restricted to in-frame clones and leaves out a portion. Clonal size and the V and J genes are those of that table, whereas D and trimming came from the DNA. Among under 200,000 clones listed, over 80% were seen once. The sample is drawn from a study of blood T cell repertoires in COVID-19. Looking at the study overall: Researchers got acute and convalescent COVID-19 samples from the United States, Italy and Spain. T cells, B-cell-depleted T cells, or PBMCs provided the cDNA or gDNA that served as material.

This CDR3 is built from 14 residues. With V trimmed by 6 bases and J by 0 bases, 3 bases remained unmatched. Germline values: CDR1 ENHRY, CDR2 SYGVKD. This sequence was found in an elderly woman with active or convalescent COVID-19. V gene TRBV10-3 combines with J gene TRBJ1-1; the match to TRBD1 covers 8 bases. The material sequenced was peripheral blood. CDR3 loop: CAIRTGALNTEAFF. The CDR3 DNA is TGTGCCATCAGGACAGGGGCCCTGAACACTGAAGCTTTCTTT.